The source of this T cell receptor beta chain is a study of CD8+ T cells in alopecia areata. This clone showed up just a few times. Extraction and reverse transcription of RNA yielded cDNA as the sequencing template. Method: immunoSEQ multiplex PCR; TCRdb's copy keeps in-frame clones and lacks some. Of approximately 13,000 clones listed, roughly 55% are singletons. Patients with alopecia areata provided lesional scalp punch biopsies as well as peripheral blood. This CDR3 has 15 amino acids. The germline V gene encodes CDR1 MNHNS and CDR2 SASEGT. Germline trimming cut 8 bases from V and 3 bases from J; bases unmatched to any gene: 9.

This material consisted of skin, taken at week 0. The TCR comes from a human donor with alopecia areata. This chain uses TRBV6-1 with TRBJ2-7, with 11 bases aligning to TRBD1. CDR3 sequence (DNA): TGTGCCAGCGTAATGTCGGGACAGGGGGTCTACGAGCAGTACTTC. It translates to CASVMSGQGVYEQYF.